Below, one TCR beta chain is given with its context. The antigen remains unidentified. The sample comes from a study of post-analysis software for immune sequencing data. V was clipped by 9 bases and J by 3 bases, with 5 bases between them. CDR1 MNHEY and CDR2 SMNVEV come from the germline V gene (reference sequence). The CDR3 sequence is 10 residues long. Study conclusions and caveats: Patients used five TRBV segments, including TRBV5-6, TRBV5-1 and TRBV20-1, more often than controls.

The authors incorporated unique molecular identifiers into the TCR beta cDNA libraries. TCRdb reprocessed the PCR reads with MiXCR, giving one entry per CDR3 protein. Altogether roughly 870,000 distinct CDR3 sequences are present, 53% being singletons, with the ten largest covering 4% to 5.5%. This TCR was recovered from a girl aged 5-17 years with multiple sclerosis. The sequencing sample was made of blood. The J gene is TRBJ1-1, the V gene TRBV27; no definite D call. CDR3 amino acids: CARRDTEAFF. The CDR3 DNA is TGTGCCAGAAGAGACACTGAAGCTTTCTTT.